One and the same sample provided the 8 T cell receptor beta chains below, sequenced in a study of blood T cell repertoires in COVID-19. The protocol was immunoSEQ multiplex PCR, while the TCRdb copy is restricted to in-frame clones and leaves out a portion. The sample lists 300,000 to 400,000 clones; roughly 87% were seen once. Sequencing was performed on peripheral blood. Every receptor here comes from a man aged 25-45 years with COVID-19, enrolled during active disease.

This rearrangement joins TRBV5-1 to TRBJ1-1; D gene ambiguous. The CDR3 has 15 residues. Per germline, CDR1 SGHRS and CDR2 YFSETQ. The V end lost 2 bases, the J end lost 10 bases, and 21 bases lay between the germline ends. The CDR3 protein is CASSLTLTGLAGAFF. CDR3 bases: TGCGCCAGCAGCTTAACCCTCACGGGGTTGGCAGGAGCTTTCTTT.

The J gene is TRBJ2-7, the V gene TRBV7-9; no definite D call. This CDR3 has 14 residues. Trimming cost V 5 bases and J 4 bases, with 15 bases left between them. Germline CDR1 is SEHNR and CDR2 is FQNEAQ (reference sequence). The CDR3 protein is CASSPRRRNYEQYF. Written as DNA, the CDR3 is TGTGCCAGCAGCCCTCGGAGAAGGAATTACGAGCAGTACTTC.

The chain couples TRBV19 to TRBJ1-2; 8 bases match TRBD1. The CDR3 extends over 15 amino acids. V lost 5 bases and J lost 4; bases outside the gene matches: 9. Germline V gives CDR1 LNHDA, CDR2 SQIVND (reference sequence). The CDR3 DNA sequence: TGTGCCAGTAGTCTACTTCGGACAGGGACCTATGGCTACACCTTC. As protein: CASSLLRTGTYGYTF.

The rearrangement uses TRBV19 and TRBJ2-1, with TRBD2 matching over 9 bases. The CDR3 totals 16 residues. Unmatched junction bases numbered 6, after V lost 6 bases and J lost 0 bases. Germline V gives CDR1 LNHDA, CDR2 SQIVND (reference sequence). The CDR3 DNA follows: TGTGCCAGTAGCCTACTAGCGGGCTACTCCTACAATGAGCAGTTCTTC. Its protein is CASSLLAGYSYNEQFF.

This clone was found a few times. The rearrangement uses TRBV7-9 and TRBJ2-1; D gene unclear. The germline CDR1 and CDR2 sequences are SEHNR and FQNEAQ (reference sequence). This CDR3 has 15 amino acids. Trimming removed 6 bases at V and 0 bases at J, with 12 bases between. In DNA, the CDR3 is TGTGCCAGCAGGTCCCCCGTGAGCTCCTACAATGAGCAGTTCTTC. Residues: CASRSPVSSYNEQFF.

The chain carries TRBV7-2 and TRBJ2-7, with D possibly TRBD1 on 6 matching bases. V dropped 4 bases and J dropped 3 bases, with 13 bases sitting between them. The CDR3 totals 14 residues. Per the germline V gene, CDR1 is SGHTA and CDR2 is FQGNSA. The CDR3 protein is CASSSYLRGYEQYF. DNA of the CDR3: TGTGCCAGCAGCTCTTACCTCAGGGGCTACGAGCAGTACTTC.

CDR3 region: CATSRVTGTSGGRVAEYF. Written as DNA, the CDR3 is TGTGCCACCAGCAGAGTCACCGGGACTAGCGGGGGGCGAGTGGCGGAGTATTTT. The chain couples TRBV15 to TRBJ2-3; 15 bases match TRBD2. The CDR3 covers 18 residues. The germline V gene has CDR1 LNHNV and CDR2 YYDKDF (reference sequence). The V gene end was trimmed by 1 base and the J gene end by 13 bases; junction bases not matched to a gene: 15.

The rearrangement links TRBV6-5 to TRBJ2-1; a possible D gene is TRBD2 (6 bases). The germline CDR1 and CDR2 sequences are MNHEY and SVGAGI. The length of the CDR3 is 13 residues. The ends were cut back, 6 bases at V and 5 bases at J, with 11 bases in the middle. The CDR3 DNA reads as TGTGCCAGCAGGATTAGCGGAAACAATGAGCAGTTCTTC. Its protein is CASRISGNNEQFF.